Below, 5 T cell receptor beta chains from the same sample are listed, as sequenced in a study of naive and memory T cell subsets. A UMI-containing oligonucleotide was joined by 3' ligation to the TCR cDNA template. Four PCR rounds used nested alpha and beta constant region primers plus the SP2 primer. TCRdb processed the 5' RACE reads anew with MiXCR; each CDR3 protein has one entry. The sample contains 50,000 to 65,000 distinct CDR3 sequences, about 8.3% of which appear only once. The receptors come from a female donor in good health.

The V call is TRBV7-2, the J call TRBJ2-1; 8 bases fit TRBD1. Per germline, CDR1 SGHTA and CDR2 FQGNSA. The V gene end was trimmed by 5 bases and the J gene end by 5 bases; junction bases not matched to a gene: 5. CDR3 size: 14 residues. The CDR3 DNA is TGTGCCAGCAGCCTGGGGGGACAGGACAATGAGCAGTTCTTC. This gives the protein CASSLGGQDNEQFF. Drawing the rest from reference TRBV7-2 and TRBJ2-1, the complete variable domain is GAGVSQSPSNKVTEKGKDVELRCDPISGHTALYWYRQSLGQGLEFLIYFQGNSAPDKSGLPSDRFSAERTGGSVSTLTIQRTQQEDSAVYLCASSLGGQDNEQFFGPGTRLTVL.

This clonotype occurred a few times. The chain recombines TRBV20-1 with TRBJ1-5, with D possibly being TRBD1 (5 bases). Germline V lookup: CDR1 DFQATT, CDR2 SNEGSKA (reference sequence). Trimming cost V 0 bases and J 0 bases, with 15 bases left between them. The CDR3 is made up of 17 amino acids. CDR3 DNA: TGCAGTGCTAGAGACGTCCATAGAGGGGATAGCAATCAGCCCCAGCATTTT. This sequence encodes CSARDVHRGDSNQPQHF.

This clonotype was counted many times. The chain uses TRBV29-1 and TRBJ1-2; D gene uncertain. The CDR3 is made up of 12 amino acids. Germline CDR1 SQVTM, CDR2 ANQGSEA. V was cut by 4 bases and J by 4 bases, with 10 bases left in between. The DNA for the CDR3 is TGCAGCGTTGGGGAGGGAGGCTATGGCTACACCTTC. Residues: CSVGEGGYGYTF.

This clonotype was counted ten times or more. The V and J genes are TRBV11-2 and TRBJ2-1; D remains unclear. V lost 7 bases and J lost 4, with 17 bases in between. The CDR3 extends over 15 amino acids. CDR1 and CDR2 (germline): SGHAT, FQNNGV. The CDR3 is CASIEGGSPYNEQFF. The CDR3 bases are TGTGCCAGCATCGAAGGTGGCTCGCCTTACAATGAGCAGTTCTTC.

This clonotype was counted a few times. V gene TRBV20-1 combines with J gene TRBJ1-5; the match to TRBD1 covers 7 bases. Looked up from germline, CDR1 is DFQATT and CDR2 is SNEGSKA (reference sequence). V was pared by 2 bases and J by 2 bases, with 9 bases of the junction left unmatched. The CDR3 covers 16 residues. CDR3 region: CSARPHRQGGNQPQHF. DNA for the CDR3: TGCAGTGCTAGACCCCATAGACAGGGAGGCAATCAGCCCCAGCATTTT.